Each of the 30 T cell receptor beta chains below was sequenced from the same sample in a study of cytomegalovirus exposure and HLA in healthy donors. Clones were read by immunoSEQ multiplex PCR, and TCRdb kept only the in-frame ones, dropping some. The data show some 130,000 clones, 80% to 90% seen once. Sequenced: PBMCs. The receptors were gathered from a woman between 18 and 29 years old in good health and CMV-seronegative.

This clone was seen only a few times. V and J are TRBV6-1 and TRBJ1-1, with D perhaps TRBD1 (6 bases). The length of the CDR3 is 14 residues. The germline CDR1 and CDR2 sequences are MNHNS and SASEGT. V gave up 2 bases and J gave up 3 bases, with 10 bases separating them. CDR3 nucleotides: TGTGCCAGCAGTGAAAGTGCAGGGGACACTGAAGCTTTCTTT. It codes for CASSESAGDTEAFF.

The chain combines TRBV6-5 with TRBJ2-5, with TRBD1 matching over 7 bases. In germline, CDR1 is MNHEY, CDR2 SVGAGI. V lost 4 bases, J lost 1 base, and 3 bases stayed unmatched. CDR3 length equals 14 residues. The CDR3 DNA is TGTGCCAGCAGTTTGGGACAGATCCAAGAGACCCAGTACTTC. Its protein is CASSLGQIQETQYF.

There are a few counts of this clone. The chain joins TRBV6-1 to TRBJ1-5; D is unclear. In germline, CDR1 is MNHNS, CDR2 SASEGT. CDR3 length: 13 amino acids. The V and J ends lost 7 bases and 6 bases respectively, with 13 bases between them. The CDR3 spells CASTLLAGQPQHF. In DNA, the CDR3 is TGTGCCAGCACGCTTTTGGCGGGTCAGCCCCAGCATTTT.

The chain has TRBV7-9 and TRBJ2-3; the D is unclear. The ends were cut back, 3 bases at V and 2 bases at J, with 6 bases in the middle. The length of the CDR3 is 13 residues. Germline CDR1 reads SEHNR; CDR2 reads FQNEAQ (reference sequence). The CDR3 bases are TGTGCCAGCAGCTTGGGCCACACAGATACGCAGTATTTT. As protein: CASSLGHTDTQYF. Full variable domain (outside the CDR3, taken from reference TRBV7-9 and TRBJ2-3): DTGVSQNPRHKITKRGQNVTFRCDPISEHNRLYWYRQTLGQGPEFLTYFQNEAQLEKSRLLSDRFSAERPKGSFSTLEIQRTEQGDSAMYLCASSLGHTDTQYFGPGTRLTVL.

V usage is TRBV5-5 and J usage is TRBJ2-2; TRBD2 might be the D (6 bases). The CDR3 runs to 16 residues. Trimming took off 0 bases at V and 0 bases at J, with 9 bases between the two ends. The germline gives CDR1 SGHKS, CDR2 YYEKEE (reference sequence). CDR3 nucleotide sequence: TGTGCCAGCAGCTTGGTTGGGGGGACGAACACCGGGGAGCTGTTTTTT. Translation: CASSLVGGTNTGELFF.

The chain links TRBV19 to TRBJ2-7; tentative D call: TRBD1 (5 bases). The CDR3 totals 13 residues. From germline, CDR1 is LNHDA and CDR2 SQIVND (reference sequence). The ends were cut back, 5 bases at V and 5 bases at J, with 13 bases in the middle. In nucleotides, the CDR3 is TGTGCCAGTAGTCCGGCAGGGTATGACGAGCAGTACTTC. Encoded protein: CASSPAGYDEQYF.

CDR3 coding DNA: TGTGCCAGCAGCCTACGGGGGGCGGCTAACTATGGCTACACCTTC. Translating gives CASSLRGAANYGYTF. This chain connects TRBV2 to TRBJ1-2, with a possible D match to TRBD1 (6 bases). V was trimmed by 6 bases and J by 0 bases, leaving 14 bases between them. The CDR3 runs 15 residues. Germline V gene data show CDR1 as SNHLY and CDR2 as FYNNEI.

There are a few counts of this clone. This rearrangement joins TRBV27 to TRBJ1-6; D uncertain. The ends were cut back, 5 bases at V and 6 bases at J, with 14 bases in the middle. Germline assignment: CDR1 MNHEY and CDR2 SMNVEV (reference sequence). CDR3 size: 15 residues. CDR3 nucleotides: TGTGCCAGCAGTCCTCGGGTTTTGGGTAATTCACCCCTCCACTTT. Its translation is CASSPRVLGNSPLHF.

In its sample, this clone was seen a few times. The rearrangement links TRBV18 to TRBJ2-7; unclear D gene. V lost 0 bases and J 6 bases, leaving 15 bases between the germline ends. Germline CDR1 reads KGHSH; CDR2 reads LQKENI. This CDR3 has 15 residues. CDR3 bases: TGTGCCAGCTCACCACCGTTCGGGTCCCTTGGCGAGCAGTACTTC. As protein: CASSPPFGSLGEQYF.

The J gene is TRBJ2-7, the V gene TRBV7-9; 9 bases map to TRBD1. This CDR3 contains 18 residues. The V segment lost 2 bases and the J segment 5 bases; nucleotides outside the gene matches: 16. CDR1 is SEHNR, CDR2 FQNEAQ, per germline (reference sequence). The CDR3 region is CASSLIYVGRDRVHEQYF. As DNA, the CDR3 is TGTGCCAGCAGCTTAATATATGTTGGGCGGGACAGGGTACACGAGCAGTACTTC.

The chain employs TRBV7-3 and TRBJ1-4, with D perhaps TRBD1 (6 bases). This CDR3 region has 13 residues. Germline CDR1 is SGHTA and CDR2 is FQGTGA. Trimming took 0 bases from V and 7 from J, leaving 6 bases between them. CDR3 coding DNA: TGTGCCAGCAGCTTAACAGGGGGTGAAAAACTGTTTTTT. It specifies CASSLTGGEKLFF. Based on the CDR3 plus reference TRBV7-3 and TRBJ1-4, the full variable domain is GAGVSQTPSNKVTEKGKYVELRCDPISGHTALYWYRQSLGQGPEFLIYFQGTGAADDSGLPNDRFFAVRPEGSVSTLKIQRTERGDSAVYLCASSLTGGEKLFFGSGTQLSVL.

The chain joins TRBV27 to TRBJ1-5; TRBD1 agrees at 7 bases. The CDR3 totals 16 residues. With V trimmed by 8 bases and J by 2 bases, 12 bases remained unmatched. Germline CDR1 MNHEY, CDR2 SMNVEV (reference sequence). CDR3 nucleotide sequence: TGTGCCAGCCGAGGGGGCGGTCCTAGGGGCAATCAGCCCCAGCATTTT. It yields the protein CASRGGGPRGNQPQHF.

The chain links TRBV5-1 to TRBJ2-4, with D possibly TRBD2 on 6 matching bases. This CDR3 comprises 14 residues. Per the germline V gene, CDR1 is SGHRS and CDR2 is YFSETQ. V lost 1 base and J 8 bases, leaving 13 bases between the germline ends. CDR3 amino acids: CASSLFGGKDIQYF. Written as DNA, the CDR3 is TGCGCCAGCAGCTTGTTTGGGGGGAAGGACATTCAGTACTTC.

This sequence joins TRBV7-8 and TRBJ2-7; 9 positions match TRBD1. The V gene's germline CDR1 is SGHVS and CDR2 FQNEAQ. The CDR3 consists of 16 residues. V shed 6 bases and J 2 bases; nucleotides not matched to a gene: 11. CDR3 in amino acids: CASRPSEGQGAYEQYF. The CDR3 DNA sequence: TGTGCCAGCAGACCAAGTGAGGGACAGGGTGCCTACGAGCAGTACTTC. The variable domain in full, completed from reference TRBV7-8 and TRBJ2-7, reads GAGVSQSPRYKVAKRGQDVALRCDPISGHVSLFWYQQALGQGPEFLTYFQNEAQLDKSGLPSDRFFAERPEGSVSTLKIQRTQQEDSAVYLCASRPSEGQGAYEQYFGPGTRLTVT.

This rearrangement joins TRBV4-1 to TRBJ1-1; D remains ambiguous. The CDR3 has 17 amino acids. The germline CDR1 and CDR2 sequences are MGHRA and YSYEKL. V lost 0 bases and J lost 1, with 15 bases in between. The CDR3 nucleotides read TGCGCCAGCAGCCAAGAGGCTTTCACACGGAGGAACACTGAAGCTTTCTTT. As protein: CASSQEAFTRRNTEAFF.

The chain couples TRBV6-5 to TRBJ1-4, with no clear D. The CDR3 is 15 residues long. CDR1 and CDR2 (germline): MNHEY, SVGAGI. Trimming took off 4 bases at V and 8 bases at J, with 17 bases between the two ends. In DNA, the CDR3 is TGTGCCAGCAGTTCCCCGACTAGGGAGAGGGAAAAACTGTTTTTT. Translated: CASSSPTREREKLFF.

The V call is TRBV19, the J call TRBJ1-5, with 10 bases identical to TRBD1. Trimming removed 4 bases from V and 0 bases from J; junction bases left unmatched: 9. The germline V gene has CDR1 LNHDA and CDR2 SQIVND (reference sequence). CDR3 length equals 18 residues. For the CDR3, the DNA is TGTGCCAGTAGTAGGGGGTGGGACAGGGGCTATAGCAATCAGCCCCAGCATTTT. It yields the protein CASSRGWDRGYSNQPQHF. The complete variable domain, with remaining parts taken from reference TRBV19 and TRBJ1-5, reads DGGITQSPKYLFRKEGQNVTLSCEQNLNHDAMYWYRQDPGQGLRLIYYSQIVNDFQKGDIAEGYSVSREKKESFPLTVTSAQKNPTAFYLCASSRGWDRGYSNQPQHFGDGTRLSIL.

The rearrangement uses TRBV6-5 and TRBJ1-3; unclear D gene. V shed 5 bases and J shed 4 bases, with 12 bases lying between them. Per the germline V gene, CDR1 is MNHEY and CDR2 is SVGAGI. CDR3 size: 14 residues. In DNA form, the CDR3 reads TGTGCCAGCAGTCCTTTGGCGCGGGGAAACACCATATATTTT. Translation: CASSPLARGNTIYF.

The chain has TRBV18 and TRBJ2-1; 7 nucleotides agree with TRBD1. Germline CDR1 reads KGHSH; CDR2 reads LQKENI. The CDR3 runs 16 residues. The junction had 5 bases not matched to a gene; V was cut back by 0 bases and J by 3 bases. CDR3 in DNA: TGTGCCAGCTCACCACCGACAGGGTCTGGCTACAATGAGCAGTTCTTC. Protein sequence: CASSPPTGSGYNEQFF.

The V gene is TRBV14, the J gene TRBJ1-5; no firm D call. The V gene lost 0 bases and the J gene lost 4 bases, with 4 bases spanning the gap. This CDR3 spans 13 amino acids. Looked up from germline, CDR1 is SGHDN and CDR2 is FVKESK. The DNA of the CDR3 is TGTGCCAGCAGCCAAGATCGGAATCAGCCCCAGCATTTT. It specifies CASSQDRNQPQHF.

In nucleotides, the CDR3 is TGTGCCAGCAGCCAAGGGGACAGGGAAGTTGATGAGCAGTTCTTC. This encodes CASSQGDREVDEQFF. The V call is TRBV4-2, the J call TRBJ2-1; TRBD1 matches at 9 bases. The trim removed 1 base at V and 8 bases at J, leaving 6 bases unmatched. Germline V lookup: CDR1 LGHNA, CDR2 YNFKEQ. CDR3 length equals 15 residues.

The chain links TRBV7-3 to TRBJ2-5; a possible D gene is TRBD1 (6 bases). This CDR3 comprises 16 residues. CDR1 is SGHTA and CDR2 is FQGTGA in the germline V gene. Trimming cost V 5 bases and J 2 bases, with 18 bases left between them. The CDR3 DNA sequence: TGTGCCAGCAGCCTCGCCGGGGACAAGCTACAAGAGACCCAGTACTTC. Translated: CASSLAGDKLQETQYF.

The V and J genes are TRBV7-9 and TRBJ2-3, with TRBD1 as a possible D gene (6 bases). This CDR3 has 16 residues. Between the trimmed V and J ends, which lost 1 base and 1 base, there was a span of 12 bases. Germline V CDR1 and CDR2: SEHNR, FQNEAQ (reference sequence). The CDR3 reads CASSLGQGHGTDTQYF. The CDR3 DNA reads TGTGCCAGCAGCTTAGGGCAGGGGCACGGCACAGATACGCAGTATTTT.

This chain joins TRBV19 and TRBJ2-7, with unresolved D. With 6 bases removed from V and 9 bases from J, the gap between germline ends came to 24 bases. CDR1 and CDR2 from the germline V gene are LNHDA and SQIVND (reference sequence). The CDR3 consists of 15 residues. The CDR3 DNA follows: TGTGCCAGTAGACCTAGTCTCCGAGCTACGAGCTCGCAGTACTTC. Its translation: CASRPSLRATSSQYF.

This sequence joins TRBV5-8 and TRBJ2-3; 9 bases are shared with TRBD1. Germline V gene lookup returns CDR1 SGHTS and CDR2 YDEGEE. The CDR3 runs to 14 residues. V gave up 5 bases and J gave up 6 bases; unmatched junction bases: 7. Here the CDR3 reads CASRLQGAGDTQYF. CDR3 in DNA: TGTGCCAGCAGACTACAGGGGGCGGGGGATACGCAGTATTTT.

V and J are TRBV6-6 and TRBJ2-4; TRBD2 is a possible D gene (7 bases). Per germline, CDR1 MNHNY and CDR2 SVGAGI (reference sequence). The CDR3 runs to 15 residues. The V gene lost 6 bases and the J gene lost 7 bases, with 19 bases spanning the gap. CDR3: CASSPPRGPTNIQYF. As DNA, the CDR3 is TGTGCCAGCAGCCCCCCGCGGGGGCCTACGAACATTCAGTACTTC.

This clone appeared a few times. This chain joins TRBV6-1 and TRBJ2-2; 7 nucleotides line up with TRBD2. CDR1 and CDR2 from the germline V gene are MNHNS and SASEGT. This CDR3 contains 14 residues. V shed 4 bases, J shed 7 bases, and the junction held 6 bases outside the gene matches. CDR3 loop: CASSVGGENGELFF. CDR3 nucleotides: TGTGCCAGCAGTGTGGGAGGGGAAAACGGGGAGCTGTTTTTT.

The J gene is TRBJ1-1, the V gene TRBV18; D ambiguous. V gave up 3 bases and J gave up 2 bases, with 10 bases separating them. This CDR3 contains 14 residues. In germline, CDR1 is KGHSH, CDR2 LQKENI. In DNA form, the CDR3 reads TGTGCCAGCTCACCGGTCCAGAAAAACACTGAAGCTTTCTTT. It translates to CASSPVQKNTEAFF.

V and J are TRBV7-6 and TRBJ2-5; no clear D. CDR1 and CDR2 (germline): SGHVS, FNYEAQ. The CDR3 extends over 14 amino acids. The ends were cut back, 5 bases at V and 2 bases at J, with 12 bases in the middle. CDR3 DNA: TGTGCCAGCAGCCCGGTAAGAAGACAAGAGACCCAGTACTTC. It specifies CASSPVRRQETQYF.

The chain uses TRBV5-1 and TRBJ2-3, with 7 bases lining up with TRBD1. The V and J ends lost 3 bases and 2 bases, in that order; junction bases with no gene match: 3. The CDR3 spans 14 residues. Germline V gives CDR1 SGHRS, CDR2 YFSETQ. In DNA, the CDR3 is TGCGCCAGCAGCTGGGGGACAGTCACAGATACGCAGTATTTT. Translated, it gives CASSWGTVTDTQYF.